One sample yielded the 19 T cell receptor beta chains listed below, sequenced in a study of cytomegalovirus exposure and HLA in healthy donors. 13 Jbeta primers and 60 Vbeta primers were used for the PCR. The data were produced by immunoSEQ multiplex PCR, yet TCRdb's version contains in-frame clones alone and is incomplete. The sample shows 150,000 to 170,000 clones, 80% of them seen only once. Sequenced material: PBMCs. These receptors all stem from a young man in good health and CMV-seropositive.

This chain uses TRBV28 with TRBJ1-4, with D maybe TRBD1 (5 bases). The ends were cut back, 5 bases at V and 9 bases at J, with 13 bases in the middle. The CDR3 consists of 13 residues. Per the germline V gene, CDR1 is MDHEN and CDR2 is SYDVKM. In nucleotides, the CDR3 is TGTGCCAGCAGTACCCGGCCGGACAAAAAACTGTTTTTT. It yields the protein CASSTRPDKKLFF.

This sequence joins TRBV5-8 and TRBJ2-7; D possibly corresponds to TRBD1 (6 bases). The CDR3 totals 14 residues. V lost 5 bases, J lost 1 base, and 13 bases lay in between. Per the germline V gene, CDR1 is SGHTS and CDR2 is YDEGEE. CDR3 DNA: TGTGCCAGCAGAGGGGGATTAGGGTCCTACGAGCAGTACTTC. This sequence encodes CASRGGLGSYEQYF.

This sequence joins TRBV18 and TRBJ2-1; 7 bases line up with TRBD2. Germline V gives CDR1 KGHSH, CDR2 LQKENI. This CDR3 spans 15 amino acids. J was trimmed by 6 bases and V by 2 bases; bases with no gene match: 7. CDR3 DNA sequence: TGTGCCAGCTCACCAGGGGGGAGGGCCCGCAATGAGCAGTTCTTC. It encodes CASSPGGRARNEQFF.

CDR3 nucleotide sequence: TGTGCCAGCAGCGTATCGGGACTAGCGGGAGGAGATACGCAGTATTTT. This sequence encodes CASSVSGLAGGDTQYF. V gene TRBV7-3 combines with J gene TRBJ2-3; TRBD2 agrees at 15 bases. CDR1 and CDR2 (germline): SGHTA, FQGTGA. Germline trimming cut 5 bases from V and 5 bases from J; bases unmatched to any gene: 5. This CDR3 region has 16 residues.

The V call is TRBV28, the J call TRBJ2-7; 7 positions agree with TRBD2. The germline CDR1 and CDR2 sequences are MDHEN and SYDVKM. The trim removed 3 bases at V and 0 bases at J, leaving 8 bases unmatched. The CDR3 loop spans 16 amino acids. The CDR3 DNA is TGTGCCAGCAGTTTTCGAGGTCTAGCGGTCTCCTACGAGCAGTACTTC. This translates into CASSFRGLAVSYEQYF.

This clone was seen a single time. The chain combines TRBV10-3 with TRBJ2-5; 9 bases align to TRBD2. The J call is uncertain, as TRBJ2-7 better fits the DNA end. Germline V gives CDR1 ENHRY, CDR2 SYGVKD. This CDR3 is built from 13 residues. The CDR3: CAISSSGIYEQYF. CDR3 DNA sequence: TGTGCCATCAGCTCTAGCGGGATCTACGAGCAGTACTTC.

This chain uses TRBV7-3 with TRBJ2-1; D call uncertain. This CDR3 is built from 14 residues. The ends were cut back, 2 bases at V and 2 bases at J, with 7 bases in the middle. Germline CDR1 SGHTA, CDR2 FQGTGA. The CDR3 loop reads CASSLGRAYNEQFF. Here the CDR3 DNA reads TGTGCCAGCAGCTTAGGGCGCGCCTACAATGAGCAGTTCTTC.

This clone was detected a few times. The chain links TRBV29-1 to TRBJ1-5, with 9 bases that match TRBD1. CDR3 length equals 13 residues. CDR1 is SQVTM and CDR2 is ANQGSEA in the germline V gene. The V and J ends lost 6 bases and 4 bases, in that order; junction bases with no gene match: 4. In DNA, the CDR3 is TGCAGCGTACAGGGGGCGAATAATCAGCCCCAGCATTTT. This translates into CSVQGANNQPQHF.

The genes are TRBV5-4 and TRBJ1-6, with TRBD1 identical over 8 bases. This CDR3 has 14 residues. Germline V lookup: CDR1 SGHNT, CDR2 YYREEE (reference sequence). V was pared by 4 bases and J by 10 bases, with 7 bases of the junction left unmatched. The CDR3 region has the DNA TGTGCCAGCAGCGACGGACAGGGACTCTCACCCCTCCACTTT. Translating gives CASSDGQGLSPLHF. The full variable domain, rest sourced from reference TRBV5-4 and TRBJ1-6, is ETGVTQSPTHLIKTRGQQVTLRCSSQSGHNTVSWYQQALGQGPQFIFQYYREEENGRGNFPPRFSGLQFPNYSSELNVNALELDDSALYLCASSDGQGLSPLHFGNGTRLTVT.

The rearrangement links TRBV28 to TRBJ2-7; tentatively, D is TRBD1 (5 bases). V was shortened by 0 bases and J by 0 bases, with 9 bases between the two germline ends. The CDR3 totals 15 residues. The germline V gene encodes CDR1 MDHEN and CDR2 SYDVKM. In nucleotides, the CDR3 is TGTGCCAGCAGTTTATGGGAAGGGGACTCCTACGAGCAGTACTTC. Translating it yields CASSLWEGDSYEQYF.

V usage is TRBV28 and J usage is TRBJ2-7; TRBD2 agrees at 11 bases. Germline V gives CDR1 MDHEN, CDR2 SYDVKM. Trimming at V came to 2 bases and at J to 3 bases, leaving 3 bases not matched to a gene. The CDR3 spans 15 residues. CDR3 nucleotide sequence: TGTGCCAGCAGTTTACCGGGACTAGCGGACTACGAGCAGTACTTC. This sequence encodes CASSLPGLADYEQYF.

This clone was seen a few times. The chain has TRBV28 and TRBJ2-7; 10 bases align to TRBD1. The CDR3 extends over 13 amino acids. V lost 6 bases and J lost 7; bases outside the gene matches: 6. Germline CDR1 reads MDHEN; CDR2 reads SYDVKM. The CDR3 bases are TGTGCCAGCAGCCGGGACAGGGGTTATGAGCAGTACTTC. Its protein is CASSRDRGYEQYF.

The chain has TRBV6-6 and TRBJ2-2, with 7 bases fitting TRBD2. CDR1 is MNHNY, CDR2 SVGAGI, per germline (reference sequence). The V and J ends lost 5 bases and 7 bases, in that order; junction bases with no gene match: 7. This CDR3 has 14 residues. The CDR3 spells CASSRTSWGGELFF. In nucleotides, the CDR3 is TGTGCCAGCAGTCGGACTAGTTGGGGCGGGGAGCTGTTTTTT.

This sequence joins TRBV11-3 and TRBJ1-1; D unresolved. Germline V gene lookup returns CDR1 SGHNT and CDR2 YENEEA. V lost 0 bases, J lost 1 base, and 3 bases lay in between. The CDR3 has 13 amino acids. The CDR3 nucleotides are TGTGCCAGCAGCTTAGAGAGGAACACTGAAGCTTTCTTT. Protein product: CASSLERNTEAFF.

This chain's CDR3 is CASSPPAGVRYGYTF. CDR3 bases: TGTGCCAGCAGCCCCCCAGCGGGAGTCCGCTATGGCTACACCTTC. This chain links TRBV11-2 with TRBJ1-2; D gene unclear. The CDR3 extends over 15 amino acids. V gave up 5 bases and J gave up 4 bases, with 17 bases separating them. CDR1 and CDR2 from the germline V gene are SGHAT and FQNNGV.

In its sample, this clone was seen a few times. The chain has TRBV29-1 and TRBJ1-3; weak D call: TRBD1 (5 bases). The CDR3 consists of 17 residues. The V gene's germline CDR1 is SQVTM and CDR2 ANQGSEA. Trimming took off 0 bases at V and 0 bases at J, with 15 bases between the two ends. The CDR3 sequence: CSVEDYTGGGSGNTIYF. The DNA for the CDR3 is TGCAGCGTTGAAGATTACACGGGGGGAGGCTCTGGAAACACCATATATTTT.

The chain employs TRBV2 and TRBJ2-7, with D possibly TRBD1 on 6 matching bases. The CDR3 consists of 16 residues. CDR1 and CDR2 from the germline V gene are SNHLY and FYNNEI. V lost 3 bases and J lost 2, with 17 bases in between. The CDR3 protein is CASSEGPGALAYEQYF. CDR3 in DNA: TGTGCCAGCAGTGAGGGTCCAGGGGCCTTAGCCTACGAGCAGTACTTC. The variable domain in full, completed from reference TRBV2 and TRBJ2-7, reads EPEVTQTPSHQVTQMGQEVILRCVPISNHLYFYWYRQILGQKVEFLVSFYNNEISEKSEIFDDQFSVERPDGSNFTLKIRSTKLEDSAMYFCASSEGPGALAYEQYFGPGTRLTVT.

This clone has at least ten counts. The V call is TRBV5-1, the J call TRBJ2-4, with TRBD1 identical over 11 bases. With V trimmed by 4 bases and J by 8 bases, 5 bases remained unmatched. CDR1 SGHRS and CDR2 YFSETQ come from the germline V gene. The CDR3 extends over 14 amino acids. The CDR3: CASSPGQGAYIQYF. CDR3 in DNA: TGCGCCAGCAGCCCAGGACAGGGGGCGTACATTCAGTACTTC.

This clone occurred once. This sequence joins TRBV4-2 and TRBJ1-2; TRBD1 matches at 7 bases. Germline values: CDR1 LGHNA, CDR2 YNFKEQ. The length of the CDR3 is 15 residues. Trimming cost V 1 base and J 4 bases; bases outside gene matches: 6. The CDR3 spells CASSQGRQGSYGYTF. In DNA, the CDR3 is TGTGCCAGCAGCCAAGGGAGACAGGGAAGCTATGGCTACACCTTC.